These 30 T cell receptor beta chains were all obtained from the same sample, sequenced in a study of T-cell memory formation after mild COVID-19. TCRdb re-called the 5' RACE reads through MiXCR, storing one row per CDR3 protein. The sample holds more than 150,000 distinct CDR3 sequences, roughly 11% seen once. The sample was PBMCs or a T cell subset sorted from them (not recorded which). All receptors come from a man younger than 30 who had mild COVID-19 (a few samples of this study predate the infection). Cell type and time point are not known.

This clonotype has just a few counts. This sequence joins TRBV5-1 and TRBJ2-7, with D possibly matching TRBD2 (6 bases). Germline-derived CDR1 and CDR2 are SGHRS and YFSETQ. The CDR3 consists of 13 residues. Trimming shortened V by 3 bases and J by 6 bases, and 13 bases separated the two germline ends. The CDR3 protein is CASSSNLGGEQYV. The CDR3 region has the DNA TGCGCCAGCAGCTCGAACCTGGGAGGCGAGCAGTACGTC.

The chain employs TRBV5-4 and TRBJ1-2; weak D call: TRBD1 (5 bases). Trimming removed 3 bases from V and 4 bases from J, with 16 bases in between. CDR3 length: 15 residues. CDR1 is SGHNT and CDR2 is YYREEE in the germline V gene (reference sequence). CDR3 bases: TGTGCCAGCAGCTCGGGGACGCCGGCGATCTATGGCTACACCTTC. Its translation: CASSSGTPAIYGYTF.

The rearrangement joins TRBV4-2 to TRBJ2-3; 11 nucleotides match TRBD2. V gave up 2 bases and J gave up 1 base; unmatched junction bases: 8. Germline-derived CDR1 and CDR2 are LGHNA and YNFKEQ. CDR3 length equals 18 residues. The CDR3 DNA reads as TGTGCCAGCAGCCAATCCCCAGGGACTAGCGGTGGCACAGATACGCAGTATTTT. It specifies CASSQSPGTSGGTDTQYF.

This clonotype showed up just a few times. V and J are TRBV6-5 and TRBJ1-6, with D unclear. Per germline, CDR1 MNHEY and CDR2 SVGAGI. Trimming pared 2 bases from V and 8 bases from J, leaving 7 bases between. This CDR3 region has 13 residues. CDR3 sequence reads: CASSYTGDSPLHF. The CDR3 bases are TGTGCCAGCAGTTACACGGGAGATTCACCCCTCCACTTT.

A few counts support this clonotype. V usage is TRBV18 and J usage is TRBJ1-5; TRBD1 matches at 7 bases. CDR1 and CDR2 (germline): KGHSH, LQKENI. V was pared by 0 bases and J by 6 bases, with 14 bases of the junction left unmatched. The CDR3 has 18 residues. CDR3 loop: CASSPPGRGQGVAQPQHF. CDR3 in DNA: TGTGCCAGCTCACCACCGGGACGTGGGCAGGGGGTAGCTCAGCCCCAGCATTTT.

The V gene is TRBV4-1, the J gene TRBJ2-5; TRBD1 agrees at 7 bases. The germline V gene has CDR1 MGHRA and CDR2 YSYEKL. The junction had 0 bases not matched to a gene; V was cut back by 1 base and J by 7 bases. The CDR3 is 12 residues long. CDR3 sequence: CASSQGTGTQYF. The CDR3 DNA follows: TGCGCCAGCAGCCAAGGGACAGGGACCCAGTACTTC.

Judged by abundance, this clonotype is medium-sized. The rearrangement links TRBV5-1 to TRBJ2-5; D remains ambiguous. Germline lookup yields CDR1 SGHRS and CDR2 YFSETQ. Trimming stripped 0 bases from V and 1 base from J, with 10 bases between. This CDR3 contains 15 residues. CDR3 sequence reads: CASSLVQAGQETQYF. The DNA of the CDR3 is TGCGCCAGCAGCTTGGTTCAGGCAGGCCAAGAGACCCAGTACTTC.

The genes are TRBV29-1 and TRBJ2-3; unclear D gene. This CDR3 comprises 15 residues. Germline V gene lookup returns CDR1 SQVTM and CDR2 ANQGSEA. The V end was cut by 3 bases, the J end by 4 bases, with 17 bases between. CDR3 bases: TGCAGCGTTGAGGTTCGACAAGATGGCCCAGATACGCAGTATTTT. Its protein is CSVEVRQDGPDTQYF.

This clonotype has a count of ten or more. This chain joins TRBV4-3 and TRBJ2-7; tentatively, D is TRBD1 or TRBD2 (5 bases each). With 5 bases removed from V and 3 bases from J, the gap between germline ends came to 17 bases. The germline CDR1 and CDR2 sequences are LGHNA and YSLEER. This CDR3 spans 15 amino acids. The CDR3, as DNA: TGCGCCAGCAGCAAACTCCGGGACGGGGACTACGAGCAGTACTTC. This sequence encodes CASSKLRDGDYEQYF.

This clonotype was counted many times. V and J are TRBV6-6 and TRBJ2-7, with D unclear. Germline CDR1 and CDR2: MNHNY and SVGAGI (reference sequence). The CDR3 spans 13 residues. Trimming cost V 4 bases and J 1 base, with 8 bases left between them. The CDR3 region is CASSSADSYEQYV. The DNA of the CDR3 is TGTGCCAGCAGTTCGGCCGATTCCTACGAGCAGTACGTC.

This clonotype has just one count. V and J are TRBV6-2 or TRBV6-3 and TRBJ1-1, with D tentatively TRBD1 (6 bases). CDR1 and CDR2 from the germline V gene are MNHEY and SVGEGT. Trimming removed 4 bases at V and 2 bases at J, with 17 bases between. The CDR3 is made up of 16 amino acids. In DNA form, the CDR3 reads TGTGCCAGCAGTTCGCACGGAGACAGGTCAAACACTGAAGCTTTCTTT. The encoded protein is CASSSHGDRSNTEAFF.

This clonotype was recorded many times. Here the CDR3 reads CSVDQTGAYEQYV. CDR3 nucleotide sequence: TGCAGCGTTGACCAGACAGGGGCCTACGAGCAGTACGTC. The J gene is TRBJ2-7, the V gene TRBV29-1; TRBD1 matches 8 bases. Germline assignment: CDR1 SQVTM and CDR2 ANQGSEA. After removal of 3 bases from V and 2 bases from J, the junction contained 3 bases not matched to a gene. The CDR3 has 13 residues.

This clonotype was picked up many times. The genes are TRBV7-2 and TRBJ2-1, with 9 bases fitting TRBD1. The V gene's germline CDR1 is SGHTA and CDR2 FQGNSA. The trim removed 5 bases at V and 6 bases at J, leaving 14 bases unmatched. The CDR3 has 17 residues. CDR3 sequence (DNA): TGTGCCAGCAGCACTCAATCCGGGACAGGGATCCGCAATGAGCAGTTCTTC. Translating gives CASSTQSGTGIRNEQFF.

This clonotype was recorded many times. V usage is TRBV12-3 or TRBV12-4 and J usage is TRBJ2-1; no firm D call. The CDR3 has 12 residues. Between the trimmed V and J ends, which lost 3 bases and 7 bases, there was a span of 7 bases. The CDR3 DNA reads TGTGCCAGCAGTTTGGGTGGTAATGAGCAGTTCTTC. Encoded protein: CASSLGGNEQFF.

This chain joins TRBV5-1 and TRBJ1-5, with D uncertain. Germline CDR1 is SGHRS and CDR2 is YFSETQ. The ends were cut back, 4 bases at V and 4 bases at J, with 9 bases in the middle. The CDR3 is 13 amino acids. CDR3 sequence: CASSPDVNQPQHF. Here the CDR3 DNA reads TGCGCCAGCAGCCCTGACGTGAATCAGCCCCAGCATTTT.

This clonotype was seen a few times. The CDR3: CASSLADGNTEAFF. The CDR3 nucleotides read TGCGCCAGCAGCTTGGCCGACGGGAACACTGAAGCTTTCTTT. The rearrangement links TRBV5-1 to TRBJ1-1, with D unclear. The CDR3 extends over 14 amino acids. CDR1 SGHRS and CDR2 YFSETQ come from the germline V gene. Trimming left V 0 bases short and J 1 base short, with 7 bases between.

This clonotype was seen a few times. The gene calls are TRBV5-1 and TRBJ1-2; TRBD1 might be the D (5 bases). Germline V lookup: CDR1 SGHRS, CDR2 YFSETQ. The V end was cut by 0 bases, the J end by 8 bases, with 14 bases between. CDR3 length: 14 residues. The CDR3 bases are TGCGCCAGCAGCTTGGAGGGACCGTCCTCCGGCTACACCTTC. This translates into CASSLEGPSSGYTF.

There are many counts of this clonotype. This chain uses TRBV7-3 with TRBJ2-5; D possibly corresponds to TRBD2 (6 bases). The CDR3 contains 16 residues. From germline, CDR1 is SGHTA and CDR2 FQGTGA. Trimming left V 0 bases short and J 7 bases short, with 18 bases between. The CDR3 nucleotides are TGTGCCAGCAGCTTAACCCCGGGAGCGTCCGGTGGGACCCAGTACTTC. Residues: CASSLTPGASGGTQYF.

The count of this clonotype is one. The chain uses TRBV12-3 or TRBV12-4 and TRBJ1-5; 9 bases fit TRBD1. With V trimmed by 5 bases and J by 6 bases, 8 bases remained unmatched. The length of the CDR3 is 15 residues. The CDR3 is CASSARDRAGQPQHF. CDR3 DNA sequence: TGTGCCAGCAGTGCCCGGGACAGGGCTGGTCAGCCCCAGCATTTT.

The chain links TRBV10-3 to TRBJ2-1; TRBD2 aligns across 15 bases. Germline values: CDR1 ENHRY, CDR2 SYGVKD. This CDR3 spans 15 amino acids. V was pared by 5 bases and J by 6 bases, with 2 bases of the junction left unmatched. CDR3 DNA: TGTGCCATCAGTAAGGGACTAGCGGGGGGCAATGAGCAGTTCTTC. This translates into CAISKGLAGGNEQFF.

The V gene is TRBV12-3 or TRBV12-4, the J gene TRBJ1-3; D unclear. This CDR3 comprises 15 residues. Trimming stripped 6 bases from V and 0 bases from J, with 12 bases between. CDR3 sequence (DNA): TGTGCCAGCAGCTACCACAGTGTCTCTGGAAACACCATATATTTT. Protein sequence: CASSYHSVSGNTIYF.

The chain's CDR3 is CASSLDPGMNTEAFF. CDR3 bases: TGCGCCAGCAGCTTGGATCCAGGCATGAACACTGAAGCTTTCTTT. The chain is built from TRBV5-1 and TRBJ1-1; D not certain. V lost 0 bases and J 0 bases, leaving 9 bases between the germline ends. Germline-derived CDR1 and CDR2 are SGHRS and YFSETQ. CDR3 length: 15 amino acids.

In its sample, this clonotype was seen a few times. Written as DNA, the CDR3 is TGCAGTGCTAGAGTCCCAGCGTCGAATCAGCCCCAGCATTTT. This encodes CSARVPASNQPQHF. The chain uses TRBV20-1 and TRBJ1-5; no clear D. V was cut by 1 base and J by 4 bases, with 11 bases left in between. This CDR3 contains 14 residues. Germline assignment: CDR1 DFQATT and CDR2 SNEGSKA (reference sequence).

The genes are TRBV3-1 and TRBJ2-1; the match to TRBD1 covers 7 bases. This CDR3 spans 15 amino acids. From germline, CDR1 is LGHDT and CDR2 YNNKEL (reference sequence). After removal of 2 bases from V and 4 bases from J, the junction contained 5 bases not matched to a gene. In DNA form, the CDR3 reads TGTGCCAGCAGCCAACAGACAGGGACGTACAATGAGCAGTTCTTC. It translates to CASSQQTGTYNEQFF.

This clonotype showed up just a few times. The chain links TRBV29-1 to TRBJ2-1; 11 nucleotides line up with TRBD2. This CDR3 is 14 amino acids long. Losses at the gene ends were 6 bases for V and 3 bases for J; bases not matched to a gene: 4. CDR1 is SQVTM and CDR2 is ANQGSEA in the germline V gene. The CDR3 nucleotides are TGCAGCGTGGTTAGCGGGGGGGGCTACAATGAGCAGTTCTTC. Translating gives CSVVSGGGYNEQFF.

This clonotype was counted only a few times. The chain couples TRBV30 to TRBJ1-2, with TRBD1 matching 7 bases. V was pared by 3 bases and J by 4 bases, with 11 bases of the junction left unmatched. The germline V gene encodes CDR1 GTSNPN and CDR2 SVGIG (reference sequence). This CDR3 contains 15 residues. CDR3 DNA: TGTGCCTGGAGAATACAGGGGCGCGATCCCTATGGCTACACCTTC. Translated, it gives CAWRIQGRDPYGYTF.

This clonotype was picked up a small number of times. The CDR3: CASSLAKDSGANVLTF. The CDR3 DNA reads TGTGCCAGCAGCTTAGCGAAGGACTCTGGGGCCAACGTCCTGACTTTC. The rearrangement joins TRBV7-9 to TRBJ2-6; D unclear. Germline CDR1 SEHNR, CDR2 FQNEAQ (reference sequence). Trimming stripped 0 bases from V and 0 bases from J, with 6 bases between. CDR3 length equals 16 residues.

In its sample, this clonotype was seen a few times. The CDR3 nucleotides are TGCGCCAGCAGCCAAGATCTTGGGACTGAAGCTTTCTTT. Translating it yields CASSQDLGTEAFF. The V and J genes are TRBV4-1 and TRBJ1-1; D gene unclear. The germline gives CDR1 MGHRA, CDR2 YSYEKL. Trimming stripped 0 bases from V and 5 bases from J, with 7 bases between. This CDR3 has 13 residues.

In DNA form, the CDR3 reads TGTGCCAGCAACCCCAGACAGGGAAGGAATCGGTCCTACGAGCAGTACTTC. Encoded protein: CASNPRQGRNRSYEQYF. The chain joins TRBV6-6 to TRBJ2-7; TRBD1 agrees at 7 bases. The CDR3 totals 17 residues. Germline CDR1 MNHNY, CDR2 SVGAGI (reference sequence). The V segment lost 7 bases and the J segment 1 base; nucleotides outside the gene matches: 16.

The rearrangement uses TRBV12-3 or TRBV12-4 and TRBJ1-2; D call uncertain. With 1 base removed from V and 3 bases from J, the gap between germline ends came to 9 bases. This CDR3 has 14 residues. CDR3 sequence: CASSLDSVYYGYTF. The CDR3, as DNA: TGTGCCAGCAGTTTAGACAGTGTCTACTATGGCTACACCTTC.